The 24 T cell receptor beta chains in this list originate from one sample, sequenced in a study of blood T cell repertoires in COVID-19. Assay used: immunoSEQ multiplex PCR; TCRdb lists only in-frame clones, some missing. Of about 300,000 clones in the sample, 75% to 90% were seen once. Material for sequencing was peripheral blood. The receptors shown here come from a woman between 50 and 59 years old with COVID-19, enrolled during active disease.

The chain recombines TRBV29-1 with TRBJ1-2; D uncertain. Germline V gene data show CDR1 as SQVTM and CDR2 as ANQGSEA. The CDR3 is 14 residues long. Trimming stripped 0 bases from V and 0 bases from J, with 8 bases between. This CDR3 is CSVEDYNTNYGYTF. DNA for the CDR3: TGCAGCGTTGAAGATTATAACACTAACTATGGCTACACCTTC.

V gene TRBV24-1 combines with J gene TRBJ2-1; D call uncertain. V lost 6 bases, J lost 0 bases, and 8 bases lay in between. The germline gives CDR1 KGHDR, CDR2 SFDVKD. The CDR3 loop spans 14 amino acids. DNA of the CDR3: TGTGCCACCAGTCCTCGGGTCTCCTACAATGAGCAGTTCTTC. Protein: CATSPRVSYNEQFF.

CDR3 in amino acids: CASSLFGTGTYEQYF. The CDR3 DNA reads TGTGCCAGCAGCTTATTCGGGACTGGGACCTACGAGCAGTACTTC. V gene TRBV5-6 combines with J gene TRBJ2-7, with D perhaps TRBD2 (6 bases). V was trimmed by 2 bases and J by 2 bases, leaving 14 bases between them. CDR1 and CDR2 from the germline V gene are SGHDT and YYEEEE. The CDR3 consists of 15 residues.

The chain joins TRBV5-1 to TRBJ2-7, with 10 nucleotides matching TRBD1. The V gene end was trimmed by 1 base and the J gene end by 3 bases; junction bases not matched to a gene: 7. CDR3 length: 16 residues. Germline V gene data show CDR1 as SGHRS and CDR2 as YFSETQ. CDR3: CASSLTGTGVGYEQYF. CDR3 sequence (DNA): TGCGCCAGCAGCTTGACAGGGACAGGGGTTGGCTACGAGCAGTACTTC.

The chain carries TRBV7-2 and TRBJ2-5, with TRBD2 matching 13 bases. V shed 5 bases and J 5 bases; nucleotides not matched to a gene: 8. Per germline, CDR1 SGHTA and CDR2 FQGNSA. The CDR3 is made up of 16 amino acids. CDR3: CASSQQGLAGRETQYF. The CDR3 DNA reads as TGTGCCAGCAGCCAACAGGGACTAGCGGGACGGGAGACCCAGTACTTC.

The rearrangement links TRBV6-5 to TRBJ2-2; 9 bases are shared with TRBD2. The CDR3 is 15 amino acids. Germline V lookup: CDR1 MNHEY, CDR2 SVGAGI. V lost 10 bases to trimming and J lost 5 bases; unmatched junction nucleotides: 11. In DNA, the CDR3 is TGTGCCACCACCGATACTAGCGGGTATACCGGGGAGCTGTTTTTT. This codes for CATTDTSGYTGELFF.

The chain employs TRBV5-6 and TRBJ1-5, with a tentative D call TRBD1 (5 bases). The CDR3 consists of 14 residues. Germline assignment: CDR1 SGHDT and CDR2 YYEEEE. With 4 bases removed from V and 6 bases from J, the gap between germline ends came to 14 bases. The CDR3 region is CASSGAGLTQPQHF. The CDR3 region has the DNA TGTGCCAGCAGCGGGGCGGGGTTGACTCAGCCCCAGCATTTT. Variable domain in full (rest from reference TRBV5-6 and TRBJ1-5): DAGVTQSPTHLIKTRGQQVTLRCSPKSGHDTVSWYQQALGQGPQFIFQYYEEEERQRGNFPDRFSGHQFPNYSSELNVNALLLGDSALYLCASSGAGLTQPQHFGDGTRLSIL.

The rearrangement links TRBV11-2 to TRBJ2-7, with D unresolved. Per the germline V gene, CDR1 is SGHAT and CDR2 is FQNNGV. The CDR3 totals 10 residues. The V end was cut by 5 bases, the J end by 3 bases, with 2 bases between. CDR3 residues: CASSLYEQYF. The CDR3 nucleotides read TGTGCCAGCAGCCTCTACGAGCAGTACTTC.

This clone was seen once. The chain is built from TRBV3-1 (or the pseudogene TRBV3-2) and TRBJ2-3; 15 bases map to TRBD2. The V gene's germline CDR1 is LGHDT and CDR2 YNNKEL (reference sequence). The J segment lost 9 bases and the V segment lost 7 bases, leaving 8 bases of the junction unmatched. The CDR3 spans 15 residues. The CDR3 protein is CASKKGLAGGETQYF. Here the CDR3 DNA reads TGTGCCAGCAAAAAGGGACTAGCGGGAGGTGAGACGCAGTATTTT.

This chain uses TRBV7-2 with TRBJ2-3; a weak D match, TRBD2 (6 bases). Trimming left V 7 bases short and J 5 bases short, with 13 bases between. Germline loops: CDR1 SGHTA, CDR2 FQGNSA. The CDR3 has 13 amino acids. This CDR3 reads CASTSRGLDTQYF. The CDR3 DNA reads TGTGCCAGCACCTCCCGGGGGTTAGATACGCAGTATTTT.

The V gene is TRBV5-1, the J gene TRBJ2-7; 7 nucleotides align to TRBD1. Germline V gene sequence: CDR1 SGHRS, CDR2 YFSETQ. With V trimmed by 1 base and J by 2 bases, 3 bases remained unmatched. This CDR3 comprises 14 residues. CDR3 residues: CASSLTQGAYEQYF. CDR3 in DNA: TGCGCCAGCAGCTTGACCCAGGGGGCCTACGAGCAGTACTTC.

J is TRBJ2-2 and V is TRBV20-1; maybe TRBD1 (5 bases). Germline lookup yields CDR1 DFQATT and CDR2 SNEGSKA (reference sequence). Trimming pared 8 bases from V and 7 bases from J, leaving 11 bases between. This CDR3 is built from 11 residues. The CDR3 sequence is CSSREGGELFF. Written as DNA, the CDR3 is TGCAGTTCCAGGGAAGGCGGGGAGCTGTTTTTT.

The chain combines TRBV6-5 with TRBJ2-1, with 9 bases lining up with TRBD2. The CDR3 is made up of 15 amino acids. The V segment lost 6 bases and the J segment 4 bases; nucleotides outside the gene matches: 7. Per the germline V gene, CDR1 is MNHEY and CDR2 is SVGAGI. The CDR3 protein is CASRSGTSRYNEQFF. CDR3 nucleotides: TGTGCCAGCAGATCCGGGACTAGCAGATACAATGAGCAGTTCTTC.

Notes on this clone: The same CDR3 arises from other DNA sequences in this sample as well. The chain is built from TRBV3-1 (or the pseudogene TRBV3-2) and TRBJ2-2; D not resolved. Trimming cost V 7 bases and J 1 base, with 10 bases left between them. Per germline, CDR1 LGHDT and CDR2 YNNKEL (reference sequence). CDR3 size: 14 residues. CDR3 region: CASTPGLNTGELFF. In DNA form, the CDR3 reads TGTGCCAGCACGCCAGGCTTGAACACCGGGGAGCTGTTTTTT.

This chain links TRBV19 with TRBJ2-1; 13 bases align to TRBD2. Germline CDR1 LNHDA, CDR2 SQIVND (reference sequence). The CDR3 spans 18 residues. Losses at the gene ends were 6 bases for V and 4 bases for J; bases not matched to a gene: 12. CDR3 in amino acids: CASSSYRLAGGLYNEQFF. The CDR3 DNA follows: TGTGCCAGTAGCTCCTATCGACTAGCGGGAGGCCTGTACAATGAGCAGTTCTTC.

The chain links TRBV19 to TRBJ2-1, with a weak D call TRBD2 (6 bases). The germline CDR1 and CDR2 sequences are LNHDA and SQIVND (reference sequence). The V end lost 5 bases, the J end lost 4 bases, and 24 bases lay between the germline ends. The CDR3 consists of 18 residues. CDR3 residues: CASSYTPGENVGYNEQFF. DNA of the CDR3: TGTGCCAGTAGTTATACCCCGGGGGAAAACGTTGGATACAATGAGCAGTTCTTC.

This chain links TRBV27 with TRBJ2-7, with a weak D call TRBD2 (6 bases). Trimming left V 6 bases short and J 2 bases short, with 11 bases between. The CDR3 totals 13 residues. Germline CDR1 MNHEY, CDR2 SMNVEV (reference sequence). The CDR3 coding sequence is TGTGCCAGCAGCCGGGACTGGACCTACGAGCAGTACTTC. Translation: CASSRDWTYEQYF.

This chain uses TRBV27 with TRBJ2-7; TRBD1 agrees at 7 bases. J lost 4 bases, V lost 2 bases, and 2 bases had no gene match. The CDR3 is made up of 13 amino acids. The V gene's germline CDR1 is MNHEY and CDR2 SMNVEV (reference sequence). The chain's CDR3 is CASSLGTEYEQYF. The CDR3 DNA reads TGTGCCAGCAGTTTAGGGACAGAGTACGAGCAGTACTTC.

The chain recombines TRBV14 with TRBJ2-7, with D perhaps TRBD1 (6 bases). CDR1 is SGHDN, CDR2 FVKESK, per germline. The CDR3 is 15 amino acids. V lost 2 bases, J lost 2 bases, and 13 bases lay in between. This CDR3 is CASSQFGDTTYEQYF. Written as DNA, the CDR3 is TGTGCCAGCAGCCAATTTGGGGACACAACCTACGAGCAGTACTTC. The complete variable domain, with remaining parts taken from reference TRBV14 and TRBJ2-7, reads EAGVTQFPSHSVIEKGQTVTLRCDPISGHDNLYWYRRVMGKEIKFLLHFVKESKQDESGMPNNRFLAERTGGTYSTLKVQPAELEDSGVYFCASSQFGDTTYEQYFGPGTRLTVT.

V is TRBV20-1 and J is TRBJ2-7, with 9 bases matching TRBD2. The CDR3 loop spans 13 amino acids. The germline V gene encodes CDR1 DFQATT and CDR2 SNEGSKA (reference sequence). The V gene end was trimmed by 3 bases and the J gene end by 4 bases; junction bases not matched to a gene: 4. CDR3 nucleotide sequence: TGCAGTGCTAGTGCGGGAGGGAATTACGAGCAGTACTTC. Its translation: CSASAGGNYEQYF.

The chain has TRBV27 and TRBJ2-1; the match to TRBD2 covers 10 bases. The J segment lost 7 bases and the V segment lost 0 bases, leaving 18 bases of the junction unmatched. Germline V CDR1 and CDR2: MNHEY, SMNVEV (reference sequence). This CDR3 contains 20 residues. Here the CDR3 reads CASSLSSGHSLAGVGNEQFF. In DNA form, the CDR3 reads TGTGCCAGCAGTTTATCGTCGGGCCACTCGCTAGCGGGAGTTGGGAATGAGCAGTTCTTC.

V gene TRBV2 combines with J gene TRBJ1-1; TRBD1 matches 9 bases. CDR3 length: 15 residues. Germline trimming cut 5 bases from V and 2 bases from J; bases unmatched to any gene: 6. Per the germline V gene, CDR1 is SNHLY and CDR2 is FYNNEI. As DNA, the CDR3 is TGTGCCAGCAGTCAAGGACAGGGGTTAAACACTGAAGCTTTCTTT. It yields the protein CASSQGQGLNTEAFF.

This sequence joins TRBV11-1 and TRBJ2-5; 11 nucleotides match TRBD2. Germline V gene sequence: CDR1 SGHAT, CDR2 FQDESV (reference sequence). Trimming at V came to 4 bases and at J to 5 bases, leaving 6 bases not matched to a gene. This CDR3 region has 15 residues. This chain's CDR3 is CASSSLAGGGETQYF. DNA of the CDR3: TGTGCCAGCAGCTCGCTAGCGGGAGGAGGTGAGACCCAGTACTTC.

This clone is a singleton in its sample. Distinct nucleotide sequences in the sample also encode this CDR3. The chain joins TRBV9 to TRBJ2-1, with a tentative D call TRBD2 (6 bases). The CDR3 runs 15 residues. V was cut by 2 bases and J by 0 bases, with 9 bases left in between. The germline V gene encodes CDR1 SGDLS and CDR2 YYNGEE. Here the CDR3 reads CASSVGGTSYNEQFF. Here the CDR3 DNA reads TGTGCCAGCAGCGTGGGCGGGACCTCCTACAATGAGCAGTTCTTC.